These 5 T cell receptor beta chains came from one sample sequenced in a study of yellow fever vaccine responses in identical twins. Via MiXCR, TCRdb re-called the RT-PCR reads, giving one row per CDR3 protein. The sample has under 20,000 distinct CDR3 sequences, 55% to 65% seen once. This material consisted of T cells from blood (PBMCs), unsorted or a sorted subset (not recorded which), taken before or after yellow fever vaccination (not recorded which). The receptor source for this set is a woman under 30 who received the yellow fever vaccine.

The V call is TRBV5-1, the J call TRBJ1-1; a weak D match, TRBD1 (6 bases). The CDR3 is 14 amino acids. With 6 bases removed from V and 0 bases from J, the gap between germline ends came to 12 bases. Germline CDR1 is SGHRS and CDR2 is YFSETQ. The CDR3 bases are TGCGCCAGCACCCGGACAGCCATGAACACTGAAGCTTTCTTT. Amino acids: CASTRTAMNTEAFF.

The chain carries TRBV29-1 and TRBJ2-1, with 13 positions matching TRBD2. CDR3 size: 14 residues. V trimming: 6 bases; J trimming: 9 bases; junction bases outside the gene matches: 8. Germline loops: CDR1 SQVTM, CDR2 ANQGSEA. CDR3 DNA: TGCAGCGTCGCCCCGGGACTAGCGGGAAGTGAGCAGTTCTTC. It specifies CSVAPGLAGSEQFF.

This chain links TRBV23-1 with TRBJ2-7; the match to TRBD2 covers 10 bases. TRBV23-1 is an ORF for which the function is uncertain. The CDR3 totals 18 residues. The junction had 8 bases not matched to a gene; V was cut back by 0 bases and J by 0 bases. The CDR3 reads CASSQSGTSGESSYEQYV. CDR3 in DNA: TGCGCCAGCAGTCAATCTGGCACTAGCGGGGAGAGCTCCTACGAGCAGTACGTC.

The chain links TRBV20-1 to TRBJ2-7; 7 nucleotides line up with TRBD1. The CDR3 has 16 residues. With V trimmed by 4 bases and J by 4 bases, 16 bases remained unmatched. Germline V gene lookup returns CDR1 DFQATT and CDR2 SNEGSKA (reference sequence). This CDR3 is CSAIASRGRSPYEQYF. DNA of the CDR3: TGCAGTGCTATAGCCTCGAGGGGGCGATCGCCATACGAGCAGTACTTC.

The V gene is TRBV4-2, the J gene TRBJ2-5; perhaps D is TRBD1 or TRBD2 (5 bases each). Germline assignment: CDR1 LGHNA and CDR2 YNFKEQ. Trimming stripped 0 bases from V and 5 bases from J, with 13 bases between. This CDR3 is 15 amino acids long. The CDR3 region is CASSQEKLGAETQYF. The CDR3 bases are TGTGCCAGCAGCCAAGAGAAACTAGGGGCGGAGACCCAGTACTTC.